This T cell receptor (beta chain) originates from a study of cytomegalovirus exposure and HLA in healthy donors. The overall study: The platform used for the 100 to 150 validation repertoires matched that of the approximately 670 first-cohort repertoires, a later analysis reported.

It was the roughly 110-subject validation cohort, separate from the roughly 700-subject first cohort, to which the donors belonged. Using immunoSEQ multiplex PCR, the repertoire was profiled, and TCRdb retains in-frame clones only, with some absent. This table has 150,000 to 200,000 clones, more than 75% appearing once. The V and J ends lost 5 bases and 3 bases, in that order; junction bases with no gene match: 8. The germline gives CDR1 SGDLS, CDR2 YYNGEE. The CDR3 loop spans 14 amino acids. The source of this sequence is a woman aged 18-29 years in good health and CMV-seronegative. The chain employs TRBV9 and TRBJ2-7, with 7 bases aligning to TRBD1. Sequencing was carried out using PBMCs. As DNA, the CDR3 is TGTGCCAGCAGTGGGGGACAGAATAGCTACGAGCAGTACTTC. Amino acid sequence: CASSGGQNSYEQYF.